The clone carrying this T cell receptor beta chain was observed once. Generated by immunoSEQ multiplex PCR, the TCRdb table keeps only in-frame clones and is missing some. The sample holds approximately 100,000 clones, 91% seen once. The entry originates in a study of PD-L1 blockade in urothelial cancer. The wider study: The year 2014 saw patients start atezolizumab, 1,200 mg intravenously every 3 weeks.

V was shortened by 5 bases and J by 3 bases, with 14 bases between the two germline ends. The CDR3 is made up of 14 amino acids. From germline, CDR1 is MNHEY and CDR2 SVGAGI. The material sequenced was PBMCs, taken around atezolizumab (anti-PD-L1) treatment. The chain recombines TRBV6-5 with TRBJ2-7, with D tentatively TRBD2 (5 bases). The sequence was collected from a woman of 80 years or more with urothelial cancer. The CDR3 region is CASSRGDLYYEQYF. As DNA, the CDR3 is TGTGCCAGCAGTCGGGGAGATCTATACTACGAGCAGTACTTC.